This T cell receptor (beta chain) was retrieved from a study of control samples from healthy donors and cancer patients (dated by TCRdb to 2020 to 2021). CDR1 MGHRA and CDR2 YSYEKL are derived from the germline V gene. Reading from cysteine to phenylalanine, the CDR3 counts 18 amino acids. CDR3 DNA is the only sequence kept; it has 54 bases, read in frame from the first base. Compared with germline, V lacks 0 bases and J lacks 1 base; bases without a gene match: 8. About this clone itself: Its antigen remains undetermined.

Preparation of the library involved the immunoSEQ multiplex PCR assay. Drawn from immuneACCESS, this table holds only the in-frame rearrangements with V and J called that TCRdb kept. Clones are partly lost; checked studies trace under half to an unresolved V gene and leave the rest unexplained. The table of this sample itemizes around 190,000 clones. Roughly 2% of the sample is held by the ten biggest clonotypes. The rearrangement combines TRBV4-1 with TRBJ2-3; 9 bases in the junction line up with TRBD1. The sequenced material came from blood. This receptor was identified in a woman aged 30 to 39 in good health. The base sequence is TGCGCCAGCAGCCAAGAGTATGCGGGACAGGGTCGCACAGATACGCAGTATTTT. Translation gives CASSQEYAGQGRTDTQYF.